The 19 T cell receptor beta chains given below trace back to one sample, sequenced in a study of shared clonotypes between healthy human individuals (dated by TCRdb to 2019 to 2021). Library prep was done by the immunoSEQ multiplex PCR assay. TCRdb obtained this table from immuneACCESS and retained in-frame rearrangements with V and J assigned. These tables miss some clones; where compared with another copy, unresolved V genes account for less than half of the shortfall, and the remainder is unexplained. In this sample the table shows 2 million to 2.5 million clones, approximately 93% of which occur a single time. In total, the top ten clones hold roughly 0.36% of the sample. The sequenced sample consisted of naive CD4+ T cells from PBMCs. The intended sense of this specimen's cell subset or site label: CD45RA+ positively selected. These receptors all come from a man aged 18 to 29 in good health. Some clones in this sample may be carry-over from other donors' samples.

This sequence joins TRBV5-1 and TRBJ2-2; 8 nucleotides line up with TRBD1. Germline trimming cut 7 bases from V and 5 bases from J; bases unmatched to any gene: 10. Germline V gives CDR1 SGHRS, CDR2 YFSETQ. This CDR3 has 15 amino acids. CDR3 region: CASELGQGYTGELFF. Here the CDR3 DNA reads TGCGCCAGCGAACTCGGACAGGGTTATACCGGGGAGCTGTTTTTT.

The V and J genes are TRBV6-5 and TRBJ1-1; possible D gene TRBD1, 5 bases. Trimming shortened V by 2 bases and J by 10 bases, and 11 bases separated the two germline ends. The CDR3 totals 12 residues. Germline V gene sequence: CDR1 MNHEY, CDR2 SVGAGI. The DNA of the CDR3 is TGTGCCAGCAGTTACCCCGACAGTAGAGCTTTCTTT. It is translated as CASSYPDSRAFF.

The chain has TRBV5-8 and TRBJ2-3; 7 bases line up with TRBD1. The CDR3 loop spans 15 amino acids. The germline gives CDR1 SGHTS, CDR2 YDEGEE. J was trimmed by 2 bases and V by 2 bases; bases with no gene match: 5. The CDR3 sequence is CASSLQGSYTDTQYF. For the CDR3, the DNA is TGTGCCAGCAGCTTACAGGGGTCTTACACAGATACGCAGTATTTT.

The J gene is TRBJ2-5, the V gene TRBV5-4; D gene uncertain. Germline V gives CDR1 SGHNT, CDR2 YYREEE (reference sequence). Trimming took off 1 base at V and 5 bases at J, with 9 bases between the two ends. The CDR3 extends over 13 amino acids. CDR3 nucleotide sequence: TGTGCCAGCAGCTTGTCGAGCTTCGAGACCCAGTACTTC. As protein: CASSLSSFETQYF.

This rearrangement joins TRBV18 to TRBJ1-3; D not certain. Germline V CDR1 and CDR2: KGHSH, LQKENI. The V gene lost 3 bases and the J gene lost 2 bases, with 11 bases spanning the gap. This CDR3 has 15 residues. CDR3 DNA: TGTGCCAGCTCACCTTTACCCGGGACTGGAAACACCATATATTTT. This encodes CASSPLPGTGNTIYF.

The chain couples TRBV4-1 to TRBJ1-2, with 8 bases fitting TRBD1. The germline gives CDR1 MGHRA, CDR2 YSYEKL. The CDR3 covers 13 residues. V gave up 2 bases and J gave up 8 bases; unmatched junction bases: 4. The CDR3 coding sequence is TGCGCCAGCAGCCAACAGGGGGCGAGAGGCTACACCTTC. Its translation: CASSQQGARGYTF.

The genes are TRBV30 and TRBJ2-5, with 10 positions matching TRBD2. Germline CDR1 and CDR2: GTSNPN and SVGIG (reference sequence). Trimming removed 3 bases from V and 5 bases from J; junction bases left unmatched: 12. The CDR3 consists of 16 residues. As DNA, the CDR3 is TGTGCCTGGAGGAAACCACTAGCGGGATATCTGGAGACCCAGTACTTC. Amino acids: CAWRKPLAGYLETQYF.

Remarks on this clone: Other DNA sequences in the same sample also yield this CDR3. The CDR3 sequence: CASSPNYGYTF. For the CDR3, the DNA is TGTGCCAGCAGTCCTAACTATGGCTACACCTTC. The chain is built from TRBV28 and TRBJ1-2; D gene uncertain. CDR1 and CDR2 (germline): MDHEN, SYDVKM. V dropped 5 bases and J dropped 0 bases, with 1 base sitting between them. This CDR3 comprises 11 residues.

This chain links TRBV4-1 with TRBJ1-3; maybe TRBD1 (5 bases). The CDR3 is 17 residues long. CDR1 and CDR2 from the germline V gene are MGHRA and YSYEKL. The V end was cut by 0 bases, the J end by 4 bases, with 16 bases between. The CDR3 nucleotides are TGCGCCAGCAGCCAAGATTTGCAGGGAGGCTCAGGAAACACCATATATTTT. It yields the protein CASSQDLQGGSGNTIYF.

V usage is TRBV6-1 and J usage is TRBJ2-5; weak D call: TRBD1 (5 bases). V was pared by 6 bases and J by 4 bases, with 15 bases between. There are 14 residues in the CDR3. CDR1 is MNHNS, CDR2 SASEGT, per germline. The CDR3 reads CASRTTGSLETQYF. The CDR3 DNA is TGTGCCAGCAGAACCACAGGATCCCTAGAGACCCAGTACTTC.

This clone is a singleton in its sample. V is TRBV5-4 and J is TRBJ2-5; D tentatively fits TRBD1 or TRBD2 (5 bases each). Trimming cost V 4 bases and J 1 base, with 11 bases left between them. The CDR3 totals 14 residues. Per the germline V gene, CDR1 is SGHNT and CDR2 is YYREEE (reference sequence). The CDR3 spells CASSQSGTQETQYF. As DNA, the CDR3 is TGTGCCAGCAGCCAATCCGGGACCCAAGAGACCCAGTACTTC.

The chain combines TRBV7-3 with TRBJ2-3; 11 positions agree with TRBD1. Germline V lookup: CDR1 SGHTA, CDR2 FQGTGA. The CDR3 consists of 15 residues. Losses at the gene ends were 5 bases for V and 3 bases for J; bases not matched to a gene: 4. The CDR3, as DNA: TGTGCCAGCAGCCACCGGGACAGGGGGACAGATACGCAGTATTTT. This sequence encodes CASSHRDRGTDTQYF.

This clone was seen just once. The chain couples TRBV7-9 to TRBJ2-7; 11 positions agree with TRBD2. Germline-derived CDR1 and CDR2 are SEHNR and FQNEAQ (reference sequence). CDR3 length equals 14 residues. V lost 5 bases, J lost 2 bases, and 2 bases stayed unmatched. CDR3 protein: CASSGTSGTYEQYF. The CDR3, as DNA: TGTGCCAGCAGCGGGACTAGCGGAACCTACGAGCAGTACTTC.

This clone turned up a few times. This chain joins TRBV7-9 and TRBJ1-1; D gene ambiguous. Trimming took 3 bases from V and 3 from J, leaving 11 bases between them. Germline V CDR1 and CDR2: SEHNR, FQNEAQ (reference sequence). This CDR3 is 14 amino acids long. The CDR3 bases are TGTGCCAGCAGCTTTACAGAGGTCTACACTGAAGCTTTCTTT. Residues: CASSFTEVYTEAFF.

V usage is TRBV28 and J usage is TRBJ1-2; D is possibly TRBD1 (5 bases). Looked up from germline, CDR1 is MDHEN and CDR2 is SYDVKM. V was trimmed by 6 bases and J by 1 base, leaving 9 bases between them. The CDR3 runs 13 residues. The CDR3 protein is CASSEQVNYGYTF. The CDR3 region has the DNA TGTGCCAGCAGCGAACAGGTTAACTATGGCTACACCTTC.

The chain employs TRBV2 and TRBJ2-1; weak D call: TRBD2 (5 bases). The germline V and J ends were trimmed by 6 bases and 10 bases, with 16 bases remaining between them. This CDR3 is built from 13 residues. Looked up from germline, CDR1 is SNHLY and CDR2 is FYNNEI. The DNA for the CDR3 is TGTGCCAGCAGAGTTACGGGAACCAACGAGCAGTTCTTC. Translated, it gives CASRVTGTNEQFF.

The V and J genes are TRBV18 and TRBJ1-3; 8 bases are a match to TRBD1. Germline assignment: CDR1 KGHSH and CDR2 LQKENI. The V gene end was trimmed by 3 bases and the J gene end by 0 bases; junction bases not matched to a gene: 10. The CDR3 is 18 amino acids. The DNA of the CDR3 is TGTGCCAGCTCACCCCTAGCGGGACAGGCAATCTCTGGAAACACCATATATTTT. Translated: CASSPLAGQAISGNTIYF.

The chain links TRBV2 to TRBJ1-4; D is uncertain. This CDR3 has 13 amino acids. The germline V gene encodes CDR1 SNHLY and CDR2 FYNNEI. The ends were cut back, 4 bases at V and 7 bases at J, with 10 bases in the middle. CDR3 protein: CASSGPVGEKLFF. CDR3 coding DNA: TGTGCCAGCAGTGGGCCGGTGGGTGAAAAACTGTTTTTT.

The chain recombines TRBV25-1 with TRBJ1-6; TRBD1 matches 9 bases. Germline lookup yields CDR1 MGHDK and CDR2 SYGVNS. The V and J ends lost 11 bases and 8 bases, in that order; junction bases with no gene match: 7. The CDR3 has 13 amino acids. CDR3 sequence (DNA): TGTGCCGCACAGGGGGCTTTTGATTCACCCCTCCACTTT. This encodes CAAQGAFDSPLHF.